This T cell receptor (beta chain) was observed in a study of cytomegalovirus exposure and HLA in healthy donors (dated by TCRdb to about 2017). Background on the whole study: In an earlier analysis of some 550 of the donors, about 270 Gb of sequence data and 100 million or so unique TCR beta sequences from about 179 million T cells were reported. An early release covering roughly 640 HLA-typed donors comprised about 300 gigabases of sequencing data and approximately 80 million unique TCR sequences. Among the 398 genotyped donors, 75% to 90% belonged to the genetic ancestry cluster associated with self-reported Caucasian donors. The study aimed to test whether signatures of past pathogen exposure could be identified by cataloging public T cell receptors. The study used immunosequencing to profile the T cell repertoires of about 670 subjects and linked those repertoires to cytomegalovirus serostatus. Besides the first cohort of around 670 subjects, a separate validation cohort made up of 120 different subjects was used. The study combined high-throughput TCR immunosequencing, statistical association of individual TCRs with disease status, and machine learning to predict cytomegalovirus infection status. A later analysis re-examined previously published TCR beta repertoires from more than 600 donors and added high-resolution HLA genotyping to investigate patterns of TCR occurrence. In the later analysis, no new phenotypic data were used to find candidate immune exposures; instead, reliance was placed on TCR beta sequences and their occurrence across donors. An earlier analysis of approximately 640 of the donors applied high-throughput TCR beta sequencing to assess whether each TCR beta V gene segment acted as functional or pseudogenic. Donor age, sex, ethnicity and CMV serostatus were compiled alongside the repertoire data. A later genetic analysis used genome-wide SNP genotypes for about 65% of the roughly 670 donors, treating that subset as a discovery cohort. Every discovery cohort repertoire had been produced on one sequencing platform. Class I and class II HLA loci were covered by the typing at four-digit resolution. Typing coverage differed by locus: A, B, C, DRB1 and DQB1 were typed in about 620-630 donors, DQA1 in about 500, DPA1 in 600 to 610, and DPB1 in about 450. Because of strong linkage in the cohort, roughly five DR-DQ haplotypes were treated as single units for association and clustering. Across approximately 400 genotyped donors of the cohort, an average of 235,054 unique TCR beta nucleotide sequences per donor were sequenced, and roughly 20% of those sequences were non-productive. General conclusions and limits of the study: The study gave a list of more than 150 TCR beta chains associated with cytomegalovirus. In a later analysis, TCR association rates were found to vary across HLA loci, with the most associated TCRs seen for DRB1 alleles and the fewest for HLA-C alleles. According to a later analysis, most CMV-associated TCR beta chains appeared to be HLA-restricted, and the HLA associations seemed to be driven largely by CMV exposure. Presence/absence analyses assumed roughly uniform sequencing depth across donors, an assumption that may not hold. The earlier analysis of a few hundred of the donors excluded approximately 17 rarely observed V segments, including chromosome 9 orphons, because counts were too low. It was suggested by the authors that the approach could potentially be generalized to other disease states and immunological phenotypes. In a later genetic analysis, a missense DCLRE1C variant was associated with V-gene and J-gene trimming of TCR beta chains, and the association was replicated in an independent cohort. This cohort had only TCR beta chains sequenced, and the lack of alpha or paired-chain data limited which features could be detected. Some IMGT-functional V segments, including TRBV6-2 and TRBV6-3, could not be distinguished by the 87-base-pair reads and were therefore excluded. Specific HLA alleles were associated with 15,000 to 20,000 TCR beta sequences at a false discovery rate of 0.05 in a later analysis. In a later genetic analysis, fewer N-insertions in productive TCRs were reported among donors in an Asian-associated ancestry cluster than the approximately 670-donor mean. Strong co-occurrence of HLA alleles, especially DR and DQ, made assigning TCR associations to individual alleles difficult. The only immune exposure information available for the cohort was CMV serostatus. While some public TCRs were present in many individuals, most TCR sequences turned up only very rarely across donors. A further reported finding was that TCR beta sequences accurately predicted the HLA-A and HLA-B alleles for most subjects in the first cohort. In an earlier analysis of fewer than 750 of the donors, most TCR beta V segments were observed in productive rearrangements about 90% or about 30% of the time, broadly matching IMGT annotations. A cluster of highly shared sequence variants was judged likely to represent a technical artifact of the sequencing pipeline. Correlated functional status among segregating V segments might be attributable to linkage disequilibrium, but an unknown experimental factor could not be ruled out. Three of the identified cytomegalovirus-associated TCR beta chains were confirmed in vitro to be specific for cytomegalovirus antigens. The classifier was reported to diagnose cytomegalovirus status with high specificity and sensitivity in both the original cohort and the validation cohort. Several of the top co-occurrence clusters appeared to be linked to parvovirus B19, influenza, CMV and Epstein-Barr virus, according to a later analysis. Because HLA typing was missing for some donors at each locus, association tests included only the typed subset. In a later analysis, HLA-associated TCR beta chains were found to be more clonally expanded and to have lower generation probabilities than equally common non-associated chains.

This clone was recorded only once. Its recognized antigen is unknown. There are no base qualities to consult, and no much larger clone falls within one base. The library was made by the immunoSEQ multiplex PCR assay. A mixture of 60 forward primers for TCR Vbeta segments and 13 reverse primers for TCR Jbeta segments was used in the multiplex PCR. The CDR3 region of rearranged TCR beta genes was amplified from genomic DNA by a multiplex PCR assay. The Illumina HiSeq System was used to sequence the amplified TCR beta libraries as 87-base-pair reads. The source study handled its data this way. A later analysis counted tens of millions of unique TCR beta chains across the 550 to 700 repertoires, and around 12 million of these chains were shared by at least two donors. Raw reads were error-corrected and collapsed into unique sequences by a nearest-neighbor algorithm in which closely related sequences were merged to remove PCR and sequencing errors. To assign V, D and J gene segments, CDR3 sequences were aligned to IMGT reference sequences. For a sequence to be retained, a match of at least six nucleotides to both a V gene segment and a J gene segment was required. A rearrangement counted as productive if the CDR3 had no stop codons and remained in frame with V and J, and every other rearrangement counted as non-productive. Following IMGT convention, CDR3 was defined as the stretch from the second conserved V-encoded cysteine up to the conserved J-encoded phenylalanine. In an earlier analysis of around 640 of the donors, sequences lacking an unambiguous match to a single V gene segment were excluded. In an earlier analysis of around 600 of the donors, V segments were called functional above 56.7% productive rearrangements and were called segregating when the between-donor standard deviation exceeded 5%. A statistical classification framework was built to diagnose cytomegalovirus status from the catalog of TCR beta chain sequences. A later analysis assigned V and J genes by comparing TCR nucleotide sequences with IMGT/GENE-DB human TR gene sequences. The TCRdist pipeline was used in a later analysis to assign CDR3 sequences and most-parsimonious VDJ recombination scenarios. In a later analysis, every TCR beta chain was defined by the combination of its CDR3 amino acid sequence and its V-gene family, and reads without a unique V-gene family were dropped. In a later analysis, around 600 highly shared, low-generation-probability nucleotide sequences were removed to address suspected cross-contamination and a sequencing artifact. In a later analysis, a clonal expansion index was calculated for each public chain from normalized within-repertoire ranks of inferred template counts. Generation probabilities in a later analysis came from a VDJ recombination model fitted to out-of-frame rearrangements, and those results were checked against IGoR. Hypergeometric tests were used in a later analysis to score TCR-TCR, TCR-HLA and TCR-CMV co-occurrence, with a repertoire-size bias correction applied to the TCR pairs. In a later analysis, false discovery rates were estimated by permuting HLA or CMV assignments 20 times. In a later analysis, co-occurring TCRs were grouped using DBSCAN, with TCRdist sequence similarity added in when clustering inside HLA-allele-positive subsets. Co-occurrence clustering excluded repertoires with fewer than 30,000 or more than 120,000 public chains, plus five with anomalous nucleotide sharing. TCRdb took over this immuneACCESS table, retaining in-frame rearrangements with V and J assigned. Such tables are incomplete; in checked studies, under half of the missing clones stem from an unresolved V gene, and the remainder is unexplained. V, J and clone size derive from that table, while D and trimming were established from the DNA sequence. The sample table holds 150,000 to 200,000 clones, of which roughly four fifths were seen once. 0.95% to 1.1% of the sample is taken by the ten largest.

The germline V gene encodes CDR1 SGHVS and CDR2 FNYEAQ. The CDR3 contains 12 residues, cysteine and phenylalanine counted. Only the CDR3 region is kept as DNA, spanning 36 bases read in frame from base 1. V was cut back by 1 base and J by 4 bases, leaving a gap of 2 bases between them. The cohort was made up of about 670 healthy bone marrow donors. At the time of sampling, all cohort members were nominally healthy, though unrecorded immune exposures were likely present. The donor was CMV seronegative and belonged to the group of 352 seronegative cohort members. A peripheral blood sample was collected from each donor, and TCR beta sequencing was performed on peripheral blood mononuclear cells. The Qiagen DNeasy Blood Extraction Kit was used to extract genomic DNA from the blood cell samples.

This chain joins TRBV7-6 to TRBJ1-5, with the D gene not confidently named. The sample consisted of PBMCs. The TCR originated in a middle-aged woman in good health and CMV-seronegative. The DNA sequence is TGTGCCAGCAGCTTAGTAAATCAGCCCCAGCATTTT. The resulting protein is CASSLVNQPQHF. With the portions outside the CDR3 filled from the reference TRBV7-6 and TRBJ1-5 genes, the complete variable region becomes GAGVSQSPRYKVTKRGQDVALRCDPISGHVSLYWYRQALGQGPEFLTYFNYEAQQDKSGLPNDRFSAERPEGSISTLTIQRTEQRDSAMYRCASSLVNQPQHFGDGTRLSIL.